The clone carrying this TCR beta chain was detected only once. Its cognate antigen is unknown. The data belong to a study of OX40 agonist ivuxolimab in advanced cancers. General study results and limits: Blood T cells, both CD4+ and CD8+, expanded clonally by week 6 at 0.1 to 3.0 mg/kg.

Trimming cost V 1 base and J 5 bases, with 3 bases left between them. The CDR3 has 12 amino acids. CDR1 is MGHRA and CDR2 is YSYEKL in the germline V gene. Using immunoSEQ multiplex PCR, the repertoire was profiled, and TCRdb retains in-frame clones only, with some absent. The table lists 30,000 to 40,000 clones, under 90% of them singletons, with 18% in the top ten. The V call is TRBV4-1, the J call TRBJ2-1; unclear D gene. The sequence came from an adult with an advanced solid tumor such as melanoma, head and neck, liver or kidney cancer. The material sequenced was CD4+ or CD8+ T cells sorted from blood, taken in a trial of the OX40 agonist ivuxolimab. CDR3 nucleotides: TGCGCCAGCAGCCAAGGGGACAATGAGCAGTTCTTC. Translation gives CASSQGDNEQFF.